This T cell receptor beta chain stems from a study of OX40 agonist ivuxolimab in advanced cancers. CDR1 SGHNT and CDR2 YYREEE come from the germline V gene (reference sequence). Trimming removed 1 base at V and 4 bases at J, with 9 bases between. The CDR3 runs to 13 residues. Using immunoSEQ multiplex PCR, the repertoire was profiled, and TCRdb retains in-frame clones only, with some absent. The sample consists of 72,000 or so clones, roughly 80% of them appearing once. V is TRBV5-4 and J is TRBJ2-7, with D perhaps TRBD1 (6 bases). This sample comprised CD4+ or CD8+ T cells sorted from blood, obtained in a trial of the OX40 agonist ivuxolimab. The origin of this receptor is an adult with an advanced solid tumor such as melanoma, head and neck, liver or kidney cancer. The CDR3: CASSLTGPYEQYF. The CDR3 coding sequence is TGTGCCAGCAGCTTGACAGGGCCGTACGAGCAGTACTTC.